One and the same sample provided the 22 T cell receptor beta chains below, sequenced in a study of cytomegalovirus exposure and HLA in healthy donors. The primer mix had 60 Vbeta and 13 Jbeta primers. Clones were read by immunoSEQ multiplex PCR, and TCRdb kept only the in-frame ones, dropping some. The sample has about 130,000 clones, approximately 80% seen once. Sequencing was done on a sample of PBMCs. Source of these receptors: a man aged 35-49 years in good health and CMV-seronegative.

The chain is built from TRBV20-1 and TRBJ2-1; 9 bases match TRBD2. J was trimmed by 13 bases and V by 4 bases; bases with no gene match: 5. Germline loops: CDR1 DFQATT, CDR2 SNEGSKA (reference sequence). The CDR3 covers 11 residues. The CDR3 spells CSAIAGEGQFF. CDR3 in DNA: TGCAGTGCTATAGCGGGAGAGGGCCAGTTCTTC.

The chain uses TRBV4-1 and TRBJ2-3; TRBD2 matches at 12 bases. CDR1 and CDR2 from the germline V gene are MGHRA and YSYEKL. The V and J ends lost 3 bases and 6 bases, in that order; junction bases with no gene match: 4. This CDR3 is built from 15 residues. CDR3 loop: CASSHLAGGPDTQYF. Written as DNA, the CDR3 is TGCGCCAGCAGCCACCTAGCGGGGGGGCCTGATACGCAGTATTTT.

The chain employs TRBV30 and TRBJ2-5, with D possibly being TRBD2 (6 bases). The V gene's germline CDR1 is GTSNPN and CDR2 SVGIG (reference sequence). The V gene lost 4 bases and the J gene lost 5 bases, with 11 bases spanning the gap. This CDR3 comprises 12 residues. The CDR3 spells CAWKPGGETQYF. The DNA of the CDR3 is TGTGCCTGGAAACCTGGGGGGGAGACCCAGTACTTC. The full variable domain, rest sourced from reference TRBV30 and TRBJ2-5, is SQTIHQWPATLVQPVGSPLSLECTVEGTSNPNLYWYRQAAGRGLQLLFYSVGIGQISSEVPQNLSASRPQDRQFILSSKKLLLSDSGFYLCAWKPGGETQYFGPGTRLLVL.

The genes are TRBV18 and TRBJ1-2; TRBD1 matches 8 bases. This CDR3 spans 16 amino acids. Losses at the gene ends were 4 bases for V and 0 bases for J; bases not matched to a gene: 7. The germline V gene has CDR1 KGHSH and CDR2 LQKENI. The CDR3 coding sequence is TGTGCCAGCTCACTGGAGACAGGGGCCTCTAACTATGGCTACACCTTC. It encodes CASSLETGASNYGYTF.

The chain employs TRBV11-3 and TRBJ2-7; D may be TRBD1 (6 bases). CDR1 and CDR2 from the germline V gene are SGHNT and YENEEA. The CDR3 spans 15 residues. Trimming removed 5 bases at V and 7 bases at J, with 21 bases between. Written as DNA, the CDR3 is TGTGCCAGCAGCCAGGTCGGGGACAATACCTGGGAGCAGTACTTC. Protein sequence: CASSQVGDNTWEQYF.

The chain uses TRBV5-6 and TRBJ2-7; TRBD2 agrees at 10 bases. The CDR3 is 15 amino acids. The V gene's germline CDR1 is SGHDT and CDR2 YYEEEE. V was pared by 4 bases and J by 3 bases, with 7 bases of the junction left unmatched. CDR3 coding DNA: TGTGCCAGCAGCGGAACCGGGACTAGCGACTACGAGCAGTACTTC. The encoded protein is CASSGTGTSDYEQYF.

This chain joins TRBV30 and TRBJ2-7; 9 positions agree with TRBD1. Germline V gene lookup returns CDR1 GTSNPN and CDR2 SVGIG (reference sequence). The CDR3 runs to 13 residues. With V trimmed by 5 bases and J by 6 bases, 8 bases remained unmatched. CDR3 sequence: CAWEPGQGVEQYF. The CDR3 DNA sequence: TGTGCCTGGGAACCGGGACAGGGTGTCGAGCAGTACTTC.

The CDR3 spells CASSEEPWAPYNEQFF. The CDR3 DNA sequence: TGTGCCAGCAGTGAAGAGCCCTGGGCCCCCTACAATGAGCAGTTCTTC. The chain employs TRBV6-1 and TRBJ2-1; no definite D call. Per the germline V gene, CDR1 is MNHNS and CDR2 is SASEGT. There are 16 residues in the CDR3. Trimming left V 1 base short and J 2 bases short, with 12 bases between.

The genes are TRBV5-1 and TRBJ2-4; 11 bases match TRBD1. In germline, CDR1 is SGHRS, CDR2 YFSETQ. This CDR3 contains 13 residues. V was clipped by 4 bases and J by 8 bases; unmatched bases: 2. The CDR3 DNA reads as TGCGCCAGCAGCCAGGGACAGGGGGACATTCAGTACTTC. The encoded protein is CASSQGQGDIQYF.

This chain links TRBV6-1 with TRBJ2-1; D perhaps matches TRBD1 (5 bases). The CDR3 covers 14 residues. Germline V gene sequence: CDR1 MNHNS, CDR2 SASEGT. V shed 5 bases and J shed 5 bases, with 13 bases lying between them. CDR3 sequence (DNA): TGTGCCAGCAGTCAAGACAGAGAAAACAATGAGCAGTTCTTC. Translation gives CASSQDRENNEQFF.

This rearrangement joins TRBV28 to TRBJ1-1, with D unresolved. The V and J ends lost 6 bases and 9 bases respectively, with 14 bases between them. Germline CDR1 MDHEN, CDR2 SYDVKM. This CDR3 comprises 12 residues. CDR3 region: CASSPQPRKAFF. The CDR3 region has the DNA TGTGCCAGCAGCCCACAACCTAGGAAAGCTTTCTTT.

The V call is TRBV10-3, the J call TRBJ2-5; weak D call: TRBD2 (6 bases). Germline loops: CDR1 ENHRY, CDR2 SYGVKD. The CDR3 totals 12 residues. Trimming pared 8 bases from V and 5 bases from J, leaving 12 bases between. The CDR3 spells CAIGGNLETQYF. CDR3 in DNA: TGTGCCATCGGCGGGAACTTGGAGACCCAGTACTTC.

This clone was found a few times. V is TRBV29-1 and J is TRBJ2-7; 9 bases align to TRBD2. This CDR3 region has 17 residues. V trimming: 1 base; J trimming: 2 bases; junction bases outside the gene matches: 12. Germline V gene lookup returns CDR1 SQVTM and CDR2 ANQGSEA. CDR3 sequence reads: CSVEGSPRGGSTYEQYF. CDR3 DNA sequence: TGCAGCGTTGAAGGTAGCCCGCGGGGGGGGTCTACCTACGAGCAGTACTTC.

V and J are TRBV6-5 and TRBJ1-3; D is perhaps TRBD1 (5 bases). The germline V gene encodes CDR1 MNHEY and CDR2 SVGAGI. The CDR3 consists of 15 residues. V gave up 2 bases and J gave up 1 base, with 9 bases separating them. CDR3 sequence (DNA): TGTGCCAGCAGTTACAGGGAGGGGTCTGGAAACACCATATATTTT. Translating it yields CASSYREGSGNTIYF.

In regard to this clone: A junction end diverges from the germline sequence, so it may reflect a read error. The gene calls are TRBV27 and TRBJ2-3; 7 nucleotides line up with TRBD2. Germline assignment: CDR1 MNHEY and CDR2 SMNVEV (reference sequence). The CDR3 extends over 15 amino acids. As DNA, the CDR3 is TGTGCCAGCACTTTAGCGGGCCCAGGCACAGATACGCAGTATTTT. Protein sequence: CASTLAGPGTDTQYF.

The CDR3 sequence: CTSSQDRIGGGNQPQHF. In DNA form, the CDR3 reads TGCACCAGCAGCCAAGATCGTATCGGCGGCGGCAATCAGCCCCAGCATTTT. The V and J genes are TRBV1 and TRBJ1-5. TRBV1 is classified as a pseudogene. This CDR3 has 17 amino acids.

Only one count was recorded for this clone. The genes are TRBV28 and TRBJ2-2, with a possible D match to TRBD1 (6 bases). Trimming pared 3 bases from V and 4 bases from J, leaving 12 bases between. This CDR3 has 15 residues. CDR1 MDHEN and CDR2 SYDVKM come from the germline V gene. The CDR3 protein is CASSLAGVGTGELFF. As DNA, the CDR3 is TGTGCCAGCAGTTTGGCAGGGGTGGGCACCGGGGAGCTGTTTTTT.

CDR3 coding DNA: TGCGCCAGCAGCTTGGCCGGGTTGGCCAGTGAGCAGTTCTTC. Amino acids: CASSLAGLASEQFF. The chain combines TRBV5-1 with TRBJ2-1; D is undetermined. V was pared by 0 bases and J by 9 bases, with 13 bases between. The germline gives CDR1 SGHRS, CDR2 YFSETQ. This CDR3 is 14 amino acids long.

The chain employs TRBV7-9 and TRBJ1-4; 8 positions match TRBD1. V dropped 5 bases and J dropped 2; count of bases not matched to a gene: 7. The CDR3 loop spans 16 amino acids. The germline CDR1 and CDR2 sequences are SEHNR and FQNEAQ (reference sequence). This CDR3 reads CASSRQGQGTNEKLFF. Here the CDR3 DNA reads TGTGCCAGCAGCAGACAGGGGCAAGGCACTAATGAAAAACTGTTTTTT.

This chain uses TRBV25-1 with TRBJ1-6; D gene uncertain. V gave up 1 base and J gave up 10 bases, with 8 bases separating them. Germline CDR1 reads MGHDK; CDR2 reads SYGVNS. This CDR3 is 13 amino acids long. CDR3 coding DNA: TGTGCCAGCAGTGAATTGGTCGGGTCACCCCTCCACTTT. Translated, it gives CASSELVGSPLHF.

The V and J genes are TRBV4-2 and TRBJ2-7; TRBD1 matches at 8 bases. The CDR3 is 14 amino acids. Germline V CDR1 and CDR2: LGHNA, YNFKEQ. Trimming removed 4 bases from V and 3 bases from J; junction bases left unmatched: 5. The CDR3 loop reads CASSPGQGRYEQYF. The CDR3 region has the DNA TGTGCCAGCAGCCCCGGACAGGGACGCTACGAGCAGTACTTC.

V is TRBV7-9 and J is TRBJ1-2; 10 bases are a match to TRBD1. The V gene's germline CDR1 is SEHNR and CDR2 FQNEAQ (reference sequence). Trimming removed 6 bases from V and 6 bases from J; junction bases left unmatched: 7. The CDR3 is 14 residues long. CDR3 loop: CASRKGGQGNGYTF. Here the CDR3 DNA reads TGTGCCAGCAGAAAAGGGGGACAGGGGAATGGCTACACCTTC.